This T cell receptor beta chain was profiled in a study of immune heterogeneity within non-small cell lung tumors. TCR beta CDR3 was amplified by multiplex PCR using 32 V and 13 J primers. Each CDR3 protein gets one entry after TCRdb re-called the multiplex PCR reads with MiXCR. The sample lists about 12,000 distinct CDR3 sequences; about 22% were seen once. Comment on this clonotype: A much larger clone lies a single base off, so this may be a read error. It is likely a read error, because the conserved phenylalanine at the end of the CDR3 is missing.

Bulk tumor genomic DNA was the template, and each sample received around 0.55 ug. Biopsies, several per primary tumor and spaced far apart, were collected during surgery. Enrolled patients presented with newly diagnosed, previously untreated non-small cell lung cancer and underwent curative surgery. The sequence was obtained from a man aged 55 to 70 with non-small cell lung cancer. The sequencing input was lung tumor tissue.

The CDR3 region is CASSPPGQRNTIYC. In DNA, the CDR3 is TGTGCCAGCAGCCCCCCGGGACAGAGAAACACCATATATTGT. The gene calls are TRBV9 and TRBJ1-3; 7 nucleotides agree with TRBD1. Trimming removed 4 bases from V and 5 bases from J; junction bases left unmatched: 6. Germline V gives CDR1 SGDLS, CDR2 YYNGEE. The CDR3 is 14 residues long.